This T cell receptor (beta chain) was sequenced in a study of T cells expressing NK-cell markers. About the study: Beta-chain profiling covered CD3+CD56+NKG2C+, CD3+CD56+NKG2C- and CD3+CD56-NKG2C+ sorted subsets. The eight sequenced donors comprised seven who were HCMV-seropositive and one who was seronegative.

On this clonotype itself: Its antigen is still unknown.

In generating TCR beta cDNA, 5'RACE template switching with UMIs was used. Following a re-call of the 5' RACE reads, TCRdb has one entry per CDR3 protein and lacks DNA. The sample yields about 160,000 distinct CDR3 sequences, of which the top ten take up around 21%. Study conclusions and caveats: What remained unclear was the HCMV specificity of expanded NKG2C+ T cell clones.

The TCR sequence derives from a man aged 18-70 years in good health. Material: blood T cells: a sorted CD56 or NKG2C T cell subset, CD4+ or CD8+ T cells, or bulk PBMC T cells (not recorded which).

The CDR3 sequence is CASSESSVRTGGGNTEAFF. J is TRBJ1-1 and V is TRBV2; TCRdb reports TRBD1, a call that lacks DNA to check it against. CDR1 and CDR2 (germline): SNHLY, FYNNEI. This CDR3 is 19 amino acids long.